The sequence of this T cell receptor beta chain was determined in a study of OX40 agonist ivuxolimab in advanced cancers. Germline CDR1 reads MGHRA; CDR2 reads YSYEKL. The CDR3 has 15 residues. With V trimmed by 4 bases and J by 6 bases, 8 bases remained unmatched. Profiled with immunoSEQ multiplex PCR; TCRdb holds only in-frame clones, not every one. There are more than 75,000 clones in the sample; about 85% occur only once, and approximately 0.93% lies in the top ten. Here the sequenced sample was CD4+ or CD8+ T cells sorted from blood, taken in a trial of the OX40 agonist ivuxolimab. The chain uses TRBV4-1 and TRBJ2-1, with 8 bases fitting TRBD1. The TCR originated in an adult with an advanced solid tumor such as melanoma, head and neck, liver or kidney cancer. The CDR3 spells CASSPSEDRVNEQFF. Here the CDR3 DNA reads TGCGCCAGCAGCCCATCCGAGGACAGGGTCAATGAGCAGTTCTTC.